The 23 T cell receptor beta chains listed next were all sequenced from one sample in a study of PD-1 blockade in classical Hodgkin lymphoma. As to time point: newly diagnosed, previously untreated cHL patient sample. The CD4+ T cells used were purified from thawed PBMCs through magnetic negative selection. Assay used: immunoSEQ multiplex PCR; TCRdb lists only in-frame clones, some missing. Counted here are nearly 25,000 clones, about 89% occurring once; the ten biggest clones make up about 0.5%. The sample consisted of CD4+ T cells from blood. Every receptor here comes from a human donor with classical Hodgkin lymphoma.

The chain has TRBV18 and TRBJ1-2; D not certain. Trimming left V 3 bases short and J 6 bases short, with 14 bases between. The CDR3 is 14 amino acids. Germline CDR1 is KGHSH and CDR2 is LQKENI. This CDR3 reads CASSPPGRENGYTF. The CDR3 nucleotides are TGTGCCAGCTCACCCCCCGGCAGAGAAAATGGCTACACCTTC.

The CDR3 DNA sequence: TGTGCCAGCACCTTTCTAGCGGGGAACACCGGGGAGCTGTTTTTT. It is translated as CASTFLAGNTGELFF. The chain links TRBV13 to TRBJ2-2; 8 bases align to TRBD2. Trimming cost V 7 bases and J 1 base; bases outside gene matches: 5. The CDR3 has 15 residues. CDR1 is PRHDT and CDR2 is FYEKMQ in the germline V gene (reference sequence).

This clone was seen a single time. The chain joins TRBV27 to TRBJ2-5; 7 bases are shared with TRBD2. The CDR3 has 15 amino acids. V gave up 5 bases and J gave up 1 base; unmatched junction bases: 7. Looked up from germline, CDR1 is MNHEY and CDR2 is SMNVEV (reference sequence). The CDR3 DNA is TGTGCCAGCAGTACCAGCGGGGCCCCCCAAGAGACCCAGTACTTC. Translation: CASSTSGAPQETQYF.

The CDR3 region is CASSFMISGDYEQYF. As DNA, the CDR3 is TGTGCCAGCAGCTTTATGATTAGCGGGGACTACGAGCAGTACTTC. The chain uses TRBV7-7 and TRBJ2-7, with TRBD2 matching over 8 bases. CDR1 is SSHAT, CDR2 FNYEAQ, per germline (reference sequence). The CDR3 spans 15 residues. The V segment lost 3 bases and the J segment 3 bases; nucleotides outside the gene matches: 7.

The V and J genes are TRBV7-3 and TRBJ2-7, with D perhaps matching TRBD1 (6 bases). This CDR3 has 13 residues. Trimming cost V 4 bases and J 3 bases, with 10 bases left between them. Germline CDR1 and CDR2: SGHTA and FQGTGA. This chain's CDR3 is CASSSDRSYEQYF. The CDR3 DNA reads as TGTGCCAGCAGCTCGGACAGAAGCTACGAGCAGTACTTC.

The count of this clone is one. The chain links TRBV11-1 to TRBJ2-7; D possibly corresponds to TRBD2 (5 bases). Germline-derived CDR1 and CDR2 are SGHAT and FQDESV (reference sequence). CDR3 size: 15 residues. V gave up 1 base and J gave up 3 bases, with 13 bases separating them. The CDR3 DNA sequence: TGTGCCAGCAGCTTAGACGATATGAGGGTCTACGAGCAGTACTTC. Translation gives CASSLDDMRVYEQYF.

This chain links TRBV21-1 with TRBJ2-1; TRBD1 is taken as the D call from the table, unchecked against the DNA. TRBV21-1 is a pseudogene. This CDR3 spans 17 amino acids. As DNA, the CDR3 is TGTGCCAGCAGCACCTTAAGACAGGGAAACCCAACAGATGAGCAGTTCTTC. This encodes CASSTLRQGNPTDEQFF.

The chain employs TRBV19 and TRBJ2-7, with D uncertain. Between the trimmed V and J ends, which lost 4 bases and 3 bases, there was a span of 10 bases. The CDR3 is 13 residues long. CDR1 is LNHDA, CDR2 SQIVND, per germline (reference sequence). The CDR3 loop reads CASSNRQYYEQYF. DNA of the CDR3: TGTGCCAGTAGTAATCGCCAATACTACGAGCAGTACTTC.

This chain connects TRBV10-1 to TRBJ2-3; D uncertain. Trimming shortened V by 3 bases and J by 0 bases, and 7 bases separated the two germline ends. The CDR3 spans 14 residues. Per germline, CDR1 WNHNN and CDR2 SYGVQD (reference sequence). Here the CDR3 reads CASSEGSSTDTQYF. DNA of the CDR3: TGCGCCAGCAGTGAAGGGTCTAGCACAGATACGCAGTATTTT.

The rearrangement joins TRBV15 to TRBJ1-5; 7 bases are a match to TRBD1. V trimming: 0 bases; J trimming: 4 bases; junction bases outside the gene matches: 6. The germline V gene encodes CDR1 LNHNV and CDR2 YYDKDF (reference sequence). The CDR3 loop spans 16 amino acids. CDR3 amino acids: CATSRDTGQANQPQHF. The CDR3 DNA sequence: TGTGCCACCAGCAGAGATACCGGACAGGCAAATCAGCCCCAGCATTTT. The entire variable domain, with the rest obtained from reference TRBV15 and TRBJ1-5, is as follows: DAMVIQNPRYQVTQFGKPVTLSCSQTLNHNVMYWYQQKSSQAPKLLFHYYDKDFNNEADTPDNFQSRRPNTSFCFLDIRSPGLGDTAMYLCATSRDTGQANQPQHFGDGTRLSIL.

The chain links TRBV29-1 to TRBJ2-2; TRBD1 or TRBD2 may be the D gene (5 bases each). CDR1 is SQVTM and CDR2 is ANQGSEA in the germline V gene. V was clipped by 4 bases and J by 5 bases, with 11 bases between them. This CDR3 region has 13 residues. CDR3 amino acids: CSVGGLGTGELFF. The CDR3 bases are TGCAGCGTTGGGGGGTTGGGGACCGGGGAGCTGTTTTTT.

The chain employs TRBV7-9 and TRBJ2-2, with 8 bases lining up with TRBD2. Germline trimming cut 5 bases from V and 3 bases from J; bases unmatched to any gene: 5. This CDR3 spans 15 amino acids. CDR1 and CDR2 from the germline V gene are SEHNR and FQNEAQ (reference sequence). CDR3 protein: CASSPSGGDTGELFF. The CDR3 DNA reads as TGTGCCAGCAGCCCCAGCGGGGGAGACACCGGGGAGCTGTTTTTT.

This clone was counted a few times. The V call is TRBV25-1, the J call TRBJ1-1, with a possible D match to TRBD1 (5 bases). The CDR3 has 14 amino acids. Trimming left V 9 bases short and J 8 bases short, with 22 bases between. Germline V CDR1 and CDR2: MGHDK, SYGVNS. CDR3 nucleotides: TGTGCCAGTCGTGTCGAGGGAGGGGTAGGAGAAGCTTTCTTT. Its translation is CASRVEGGVGEAFF.

The rearrangement links TRBV27 to TRBJ2-7, with D maybe TRBD1 (5 bases). Germline CDR1 and CDR2: MNHEY and SMNVEV (reference sequence). This CDR3 has 13 residues. V lost 4 bases and J 9 bases, leaving 16 bases between the germline ends. DNA for the CDR3: TGTGCCAGCAGTTCCTTGGGGCGGTTAGGGCAGTACTTC. Translated, it gives CASSSLGRLGQYF.

The chain carries TRBV5-6 and TRBJ1-1; D uncertain. CDR3 length equals 14 residues. V lost 0 bases to trimming and J lost 2 bases, with 8 bases between them. Looked up from germline, CDR1 is SGHDT and CDR2 is YYEEEE. CDR3 sequence reads: CASSLVAGNTEAFF. The DNA of the CDR3 is TGTGCCAGCAGCTTGGTTGCGGGAAACACTGAAGCTTTCTTT.

The chain joins TRBV30 to TRBJ2-7; a weak D match, TRBD2 (6 bases). Germline CDR1 is GTSNPN and CDR2 is SVGIG (reference sequence). V lost 5 bases and J 2 bases, leaving 13 bases between the germline ends. This CDR3 comprises 13 residues. The CDR3 sequence is CAWGKEGPYEQYF. In DNA, the CDR3 is TGTGCCTGGGGTAAGGAGGGGCCCTACGAGCAGTACTTC.

V and J are TRBV11-1 and TRBJ2-7; D remains ambiguous. The CDR3 extends over 17 amino acids. Trimming took 1 base from V and 3 from J, leaving 19 bases between them. Germline CDR1 SGHAT, CDR2 FQDESV (reference sequence). CDR3 DNA: TGTGCCAGCAGCTTAGGGGCATTCCACCACGCCCACTACGAGCAGTACTTC. Its protein product is CASSLGAFHHAHYEQYF.

This clone was recorded only once. This chain connects TRBV30 to TRBJ1-4; D call uncertain. The CDR3 consists of 12 residues. The germline V and J ends were trimmed by 3 bases and 7 bases, with 9 bases remaining between them. Germline CDR1 is GTSNPN and CDR2 is SVGIG (reference sequence). For the CDR3, the DNA is TGTGCCTGGAGGCGGGTGGGTGAAAAACTGTTTTTT. This gives the protein CAWRRVGEKLFF. Full variable domain (rest looked up from reference TRBV30 and TRBJ1-4): SQTIHQWPATLVQPVGSPLSLECTVEGTSNPNLYWYRQAAGRGLQLLFYSVGIGQISSEVPQNLSASRPQDRQFILSSKKLLLSDSGFYLCAWRRVGEKLFFGSGTQLSVL.

This sequence joins TRBV5-6 and TRBJ1-3; TRBD1 agrees at 9 bases. CDR3 size: 18 residues. The germline V gene has CDR1 SGHDT and CDR2 YYEEEE. Trimming cost V 0 bases and J 2 bases; bases outside gene matches: 9. CDR3 amino acids: CASSLGVVGTGPGNTIYF. The CDR3 bases are TGTGCCAGCAGCTTGGGGGTAGTTGGGACAGGGCCTGGAAACACCATATATTTT.

The chain is built from TRBV6-5 and TRBJ1-2, with D maybe TRBD1 (6 bases). V was shortened by 2 bases and J by 4 bases, with 14 bases between the two germline ends. Per the germline V gene, CDR1 is MNHEY and CDR2 is SVGAGI. This CDR3 is built from 15 residues. CDR3 amino acids: CASSYTLDSPYGYTF. Written as DNA, the CDR3 is TGTGCCAGCAGTTACACCCTGGACAGTCCCTATGGCTACACCTTC.

V usage is TRBV7-9 and J usage is TRBJ2-2, with 8 bases lining up with TRBD1. Per germline, CDR1 SEHNR and CDR2 FQNEAQ (reference sequence). The CDR3 length is 18 residues. Unmatched junction bases numbered 9, after V lost 0 bases and J lost 3 bases. CDR3 DNA: TGTGCCAGCAGCTTAGCTCGGCTTCGACAGGGGTACACCGGGGAGCTGTTTTTT. Translated, it gives CASSLARLRQGYTGELFF.

The CDR3 DNA sequence: TGTGCCAGTCCCCGTATACATCGACAGGACGCAACTAATGAAAAACTGTTTTTT. It translates to CASPRIHRQDATNEKLFF. The chain joins TRBV19 to TRBJ1-4; weak D call: TRBD1 (6 bases). Germline CDR1 reads LNHDA; CDR2 reads SQIVND (reference sequence). V dropped 8 bases and J dropped 0 bases, with 22 bases sitting between them. CDR3 size: 18 residues.

In this sample, this clone turned up once. The chain uses TRBV5-4 and TRBJ2-5; the match to TRBD1 covers 7 bases. This CDR3 region has 15 residues. Trimming took 4 bases from V and 0 from J; bases not matched to a gene: 6. CDR1 SGHNT and CDR2 YYREEE come from the germline V gene (reference sequence). CDR3 nucleotides: TGTGCCAGCAGCCAACCGACAGGGAACCAAGAGACCCAGTACTTC. Translated: CASSQPTGNQETQYF.